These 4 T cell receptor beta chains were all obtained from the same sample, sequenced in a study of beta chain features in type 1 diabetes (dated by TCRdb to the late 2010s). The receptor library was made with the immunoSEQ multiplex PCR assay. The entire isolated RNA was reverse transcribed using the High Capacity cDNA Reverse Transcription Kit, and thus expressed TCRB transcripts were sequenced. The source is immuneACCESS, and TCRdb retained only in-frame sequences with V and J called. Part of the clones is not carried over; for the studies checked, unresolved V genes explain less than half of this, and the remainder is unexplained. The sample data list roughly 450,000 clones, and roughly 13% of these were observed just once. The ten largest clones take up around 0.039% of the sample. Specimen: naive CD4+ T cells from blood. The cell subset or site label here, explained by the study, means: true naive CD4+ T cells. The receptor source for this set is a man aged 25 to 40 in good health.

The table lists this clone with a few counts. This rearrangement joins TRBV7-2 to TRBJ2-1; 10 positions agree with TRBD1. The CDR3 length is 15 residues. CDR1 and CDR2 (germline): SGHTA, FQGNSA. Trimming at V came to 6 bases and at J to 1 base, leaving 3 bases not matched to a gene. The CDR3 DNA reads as TGTGCCAGCAGTAAGGGACAGGGGTCCTACAATGAGCAGTTCTTC. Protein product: CASSKGQGSYNEQFF.

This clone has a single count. The CDR3 here is CASSLISVPYNEQFF. The CDR3 DNA follows: TGTGCCAGCAGCTTAATTTCCGTGCCCTACAATGAGCAGTTCTTC. The rearrangement joins TRBV7-2 to TRBJ2-1; D ambiguous. Germline-derived CDR1 and CDR2 are SGHTA and FQGNSA. The CDR3 contains 15 residues. V was cut by 2 bases and J by 2 bases, with 10 bases left in between.

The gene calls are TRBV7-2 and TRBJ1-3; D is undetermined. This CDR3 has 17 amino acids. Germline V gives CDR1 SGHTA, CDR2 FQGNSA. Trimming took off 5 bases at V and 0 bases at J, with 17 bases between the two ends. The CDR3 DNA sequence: TGTGCCAGCAGCCTAACAAGACCCGCTAACTCTGGAAACACCATATATTTT. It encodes CASSLTRPANSGNTIYF.

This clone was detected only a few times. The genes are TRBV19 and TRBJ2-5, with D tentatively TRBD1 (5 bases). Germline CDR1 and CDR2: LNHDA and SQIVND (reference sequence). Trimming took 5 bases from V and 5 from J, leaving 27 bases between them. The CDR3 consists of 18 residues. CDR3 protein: CASSLTLQQATRWETQYF. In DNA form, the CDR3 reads TGTGCCAGTAGTCTTACCCTCCAACAGGCCACGAGGTGGGAGACCCAGTACTTC.